A selection of T cell receptor beta chains follows, all from one sample in a study of memory CD4+ T cells and cytomegalovirus serostatus. This table comes from immunoSEQ multiplex PCR, and its TCRdb copy is limited to in-frame clones, with some not included. This sample has about 41,000 clones, with about 85% found just once. Sequences were obtained from memory CD4+ T cells from blood. The receptors here all came from an adult in good health and CMV-seronegative. Both conserved end residues are part of each CDR3. A D gene is named only where the DNA matches it firmly. For some rows the clone size is stated as once, few or many, or as a class when expanded; others skip it.

V,J,D,size,CDR3,DNA
TRBV18,TRBJ1-1,TRBD1,-,CASSEGAVEAFF,TGTGCCAGCTCAGAGGGGGCGGTTGAAGCTTTCTTT
TRBV7-2,TRBJ1-5,-,few,CASSLRGNQPQHF,TGTGCCAGCAGCTTACGAGGGAATCAGCCCCAGCATTTT
TRBV7-9,TRBJ1-2,TRBD1,-,CASSWTGGVNYGYTF,TGTGCCAGCAGCTGGACAGGGGGCGTTAACTATGGCTACACCTTC
TRBV18,TRBJ1-2,-,-,CASSWAQIGMDGYTF,TGTGCCAGCTCTTGGGCTCAGATTGGTATGGATGGCTACACCTTC
TRBV6-5,TRBJ1-6,TRBD1,-,CASRIQGTIGSPLHF,TGTGCCAGCAGAATACAGGGGACTATCGGTTCACCCCTCCACTTT
TRBV5-1,TRBJ2-2,TRBD1,-,CASSLGDRGLTGELFF,TGCGCCAGCAGCTTGGGGGACAGGGGGCTAACCGGGGAGCTGTTTTTT
TRBV7-9,TRBJ1-5,-,-,CASSLGQSQPQHF,TGTGCCAGCAGCTTAGGTCAGTCCCAGCCCCAGCATTTT
TRBV9,TRBJ1-2,TRBD1,-,CASSVGQGESGYTF,TGTGCCAGCAGCGTAGGACAGGGTGAGAGTGGTTACACCTTC
TRBV2,TRBJ1-1,TRBD1,-,CASARGREAFF,TGTGCCTCTGCGAGGGGGCGGGAAGCTTTCTTT
TRBV5-1,TRBJ1-6,-,-,CASSLGGSDNSPLHF,TGCGCCAGCAGCTTGGGGGGCAGCGATAATTCACCCCTCCACTTT
TRBV19,TRBJ1-5,-,-,CASSMGAGVIQPQHF,TGTGCCAGTAGTATGGGGGCAGGGGTGATTCAGCCCCAGCATTTT
TRBV7-2,TRBJ1-1,-,-,CASSLRIQGNTEAFF,TGTGCCAGCAGCTTGAGGATTCAGGGGAACACTGAAGCTTTCTTT
TRBV28,TRBJ2-3,TRBD1,-,CASSRGQYADTQYF,TGTGCCAGCAGTCGGGGACAGTATGCAGATACGCAGTATTTT
TRBV5-8,TRBJ1-2,TRBD1,-,CASSPGQGVPYGYTF,TGTGCCAGCAGCCCGGGACAGGGGGTCCCCTATGGCTACACCTTC
TRBV4-2,TRBJ2-7,-,-,CASSPQLRYTYEQYF,TGTGCCAGCAGCCCTCAACTTCGGTATACCTACGAGCAGTACTTC
TRBV5-1,TRBJ2-5,-,-,CASSSQPQETQYF,TGCGCCAGCAGCTCCCAGCCCCAAGAGACCCAGTACTTC
TRBV10-3,TRBJ1-2,-,-,CASEVTPRPGGYTF,TGTGCCAGCGAGGTTACTCCCCGACCCGGGGGCTACACCTTC
TRBV6-5,TRBJ1-5,TRBD1,-,CASSSGGTNQPQHF,TGTGCCAGCAGTTCAGGGGGCACCAATCAGCCCCAGCATTTT
TRBV19,TRBJ1-4,-,-,CASSIFPDPGKLFF,TGTGCCAGTAGTATTTTTCCGGACCCGGGGAAACTGTTTTTT
TRBV30,TRBJ2-7,-,-,CAWSGGALLGEQYF,TGTGCCTGGAGTGGGGGGGCTCTCCTAGGCGAGCAGTACTTC
TRBV5-4,TRBJ2-7,-,-,CASSFTGAEQYF,TGTGCCAGCAGCTTTACTGGAGCGGAGCAGTACTTC
TRBV6-1,TRBJ2-7,TRBD2,-,CASSAMWRGGRNEQYF,TGTGCCAGCAGTGCGATGTGGCGGGGGGGCCGGAACGAGCAGTACTTC
TRBV7-6,TRBJ1-2,TRBD1,-,CASSLDGTGAYGYTF,TGTGCCAGCAGCTTAGACGGGACAGGGGCCTATGGCTACACCTTC
TRBV5-6,TRBJ2-1,-,-,CASSPPVWTENYNEQFF,TGTGCCAGCAGCCCTCCGGTTTGGACTGAGAACTACAATGAGCAGTTCTTC
TRBV4-1,TRBJ1-2,-,-,CASSQLDRVYGYTF,TGCGCCAGCAGCCAACTTGACAGAGTATATGGCTACACCTTC
TRBV21-1,TRBJ2-1,-,-,CASSKGQSYNEQFF,TGTGCCAGCAGCAAAGGGCAGTCCTACAATGAGCAGTTCTTC
TRBV2,TRBJ1-2,-,-,CASRDTANYGYTF,TGTGCCAGCAGGGACACGGCTAACTATGGCTACACCTTC
TRBV9,TRBJ1-4,-,-,CASSVGIGGSNEKLFF,TGTGCCAGCAGCGTAGGAATTGGAGGGTCTAATGAAAAACTGTTTTTT
TRBV6-6,TRBJ2-3,-,-,CASSPGTDTQYF,TGTGCCAGCAGTCCAGGGACAGATACGCAGTATTTT
TRBV5-1,TRBJ2-1,TRBD1,-,CASSPGQGAFDEQFF,TGCGCCAGCAGCCCTGGACAGGGGGCTTTCGATGAGCAGTTCTTC
TRBV30,TRBJ1-5,-,-,CAWSAGEAQPQHF,TGTGCCTGGAGTGCAGGGGAGGCTCAGCCCCAGCATTTT
TRBV6-5,TRBJ2-2,-,few,CASSYVNTGELFF,TGTGCCAGCAGTTACGTGAACACCGGGGAGCTGTTTTTT
TRBV2,TRBJ1-2,TRBD1,once,CASSPARDRVDYGYTF,TGTGCCAGCAGTCCCGCCCGGGACAGGGTCGACTATGGCTACACCTTC
TRBV18,TRBJ2-2,TRBD1,-,CASSPTGETGELFF,TGTGCCAGCTCACCGACAGGGGAAACAGGGGAGCTGTTTTTT
TRBV7-5,TRBJ1-5,-,-,CARSFKLRQPQHF,TGTGCCAGAAGCTTTAAATTGAGGCAGCCCCAGCATTTT
TRBV9,TRBJ1-5,-,-,CASSVDSSVGPQHF,TGTGCCAGCAGCGTTGACAGTTCCGTGGGGCCCCAGCATTTT
TRBV7-9,TRBJ1-2,-,-,CASSSGTIFYGYTF,TGTGCCAGCAGCTCCGGGACGATCTTCTATGGCTACACCTTC
TRBV9,TRBJ1-4,-,-,CASSVGVGAANEKLFF,TGTGCCAGCAGCGTAGGTGTGGGGGCAGCTAATGAAAAACTGTTTTTT
TRBV30,TRBJ1-5,-,-,CAWSGEQTQHF,TGTGCCTGGAGTGGGGAACAGACACAGCATTTT
TRBV7-3,TRBJ1-6,-,-,CASRTDNSPLHF,TGTGCCAGCAGAACCGATAATTCACCCCTCCACTTT